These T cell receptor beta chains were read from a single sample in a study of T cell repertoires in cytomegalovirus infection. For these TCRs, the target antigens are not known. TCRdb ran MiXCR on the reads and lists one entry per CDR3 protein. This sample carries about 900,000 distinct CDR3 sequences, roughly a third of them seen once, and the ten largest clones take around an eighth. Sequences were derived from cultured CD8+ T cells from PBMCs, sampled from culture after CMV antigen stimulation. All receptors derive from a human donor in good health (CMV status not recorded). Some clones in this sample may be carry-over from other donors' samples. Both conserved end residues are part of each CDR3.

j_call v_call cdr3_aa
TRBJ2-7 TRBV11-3 CASSLEPGMSYEQYF
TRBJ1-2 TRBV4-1 CASSQDGAGGAWGYTF
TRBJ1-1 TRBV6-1 CASSELAGNTEAFF
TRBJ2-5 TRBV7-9 CASSPWTAQETQYF
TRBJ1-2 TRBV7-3 CASNFGTGYGYTF
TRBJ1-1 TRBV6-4 CASRATENTEAFF
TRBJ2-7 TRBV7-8 CASSLVWGGYEQYF
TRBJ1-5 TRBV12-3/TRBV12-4 CASSLGRIEPQHF
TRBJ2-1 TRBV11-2 CASSLEGPGENEQFF
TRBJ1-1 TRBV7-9 CASSLWIRPLDTEAFF
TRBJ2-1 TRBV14 CASTQGAGRGNEQFF
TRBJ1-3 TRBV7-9 CASSFLTGESSGNTIYF
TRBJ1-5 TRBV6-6 CASSYGQVYSPQHF
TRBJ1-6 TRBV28 CASSLRGERVSPLHF
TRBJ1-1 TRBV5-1 CASSLVKTGPENTEAFF
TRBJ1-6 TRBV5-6 CASSGGRTNSPLHF
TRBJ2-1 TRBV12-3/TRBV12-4 CASSLVGIDEQFF
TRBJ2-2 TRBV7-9 CASSLSRGELFF
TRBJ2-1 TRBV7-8 CASSLAPEGDEQFF
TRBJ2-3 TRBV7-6 CASSLAAARTDTQYF
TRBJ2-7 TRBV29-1 CSVDPGQGNEQYF
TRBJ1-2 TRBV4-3 CASSQDRVANYGYTF
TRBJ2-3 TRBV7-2 CASSLRDRNTDTQYF
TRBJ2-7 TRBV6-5 CASSYSRSTGSYEQYF
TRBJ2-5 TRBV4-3 CASSQEAQKGQETQYF
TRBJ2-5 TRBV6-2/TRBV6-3 CASTLIQGTKETQYF
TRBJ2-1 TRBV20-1 CSVVQDNEQFF
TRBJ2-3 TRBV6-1 CASTARRGGASTDTQYF
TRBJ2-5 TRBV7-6 CASSPPGGTETQYF
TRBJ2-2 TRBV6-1 CAAGGTNTGELFF
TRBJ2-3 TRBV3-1 CASSQDLGGFTDTQYF
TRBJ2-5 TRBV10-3 CAISELARPETQYF
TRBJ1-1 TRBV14 CASSHFKGTEAFF
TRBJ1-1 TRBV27 CASSLQGLAFF
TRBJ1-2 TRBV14 CASSHGDRGNFYGYTF
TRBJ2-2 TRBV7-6 CASSLSGIGELFF
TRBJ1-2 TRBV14 CASSQGSGFNYGYTF
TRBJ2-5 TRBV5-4 CASRPGVAQETQYF
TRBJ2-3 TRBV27 CASSYLAGALTDTQYF
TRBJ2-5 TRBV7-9 CASSLALGLQGTQYF
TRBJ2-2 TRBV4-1 CASSQVQSNTGELFF
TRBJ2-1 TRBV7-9 CASSLDRGLRNEQFF
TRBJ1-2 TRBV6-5 CASSYSGRGRYGYTF
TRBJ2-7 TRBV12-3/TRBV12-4 CASRGRDRGQYEQYF
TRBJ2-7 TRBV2 CASSDAYEQYF
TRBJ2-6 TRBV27 CASGTDSSGANVLTF
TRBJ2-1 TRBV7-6 CASSPPGQKYNEQFF
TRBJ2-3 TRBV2 CASVPIGPDTQYF
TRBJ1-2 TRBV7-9 CASSLVAVNYGYTF
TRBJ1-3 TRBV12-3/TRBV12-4 CASSFRNAVSGNTIYF
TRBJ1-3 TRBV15 CATSRTGGAGNTIYF